The rows below give T cell receptor beta chains drawn from one sample of a study of a mutant IDH1 vaccine in newly diagnosed glioma. Clones were sequenced by immunoSEQ multiplex PCR, and TCRdb holds only the in-frame ones, with some missing. The data show about 66,000 clones, 80% to 90% seen once. This specimen consisted of PBMCs, obtained from a glioma patient treated with radiotherapy, temozolomide or both. All receptors come from a man aged 25-45 years with glioma. Both conserved end residues are part of each CDR3. A D gene is named only where the DNA matches it firmly. The size field is filled for only some rows; it gives once, few, many or a size class.

D,size,V,J,DNA,CDR3
NA,NA,TRBV27,TRBJ1-3,TGTGCCAGCAGTCTGGGACGGAGCTCTGGAAACACCATATATTTT,CASSLGRSSGNTIYF
TRBD1,NA,TRBV18,TRBJ1-4,TGTGCCAGCTCACAGAACCTACAGGGGCGAAAGGAAAAACTGTTTTTT,CASSQNLQGRKEKLFF
NA,few,TRBV27,TRBJ1-1,TGTGCCAGCAGTCCCGACAGATACAACACTGAAGCTTTCTTT,CASSPDRYNTEAFF
TRBD1,NA,TRBV6-5,TRBJ2-7,TGTGCCAGCAGTTACTCGGGGACAGGGTCCTACGAGCAGTACTTC,CASSYSGTGSYEQYF
NA,NA,TRBV28,TRBJ1-4,TGTGCCAGCATCGGCTGGGGGCGCCGAGAAAAACTGTTTTTT,CASIGWGRREKLFF
NA,NA,TRBV28,TRBJ1-6,TGTGCCAGCAGTCGGGTGCTTGACGGCCGATCACCCCTCCACTTT,CASSRVLDGRSPLHF
NA,NA,TRBV11-3,TRBJ2-7,TGTGCCAGCAGCTTAAGCAGGCACTACGAGCAGTACTTC,CASSLSRHYEQYF
NA,NA,TRBV4-2,TRBJ2-7,TGTGCCAGCAGCCAGGGGGGGCGGCGGTCCTCCTACGAGCAGTACTTC,CASSQGGRRSSYEQYF
TRBD1,NA,TRBV5-1,TRBJ2-1,TGCGCCAGCAGCTTGCAGGGGGTTTATTTGGGAGAGCAGTTCTTC,CASSLQGVYLGEQFF
TRBD1,NA,TRBV5-8,TRBJ2-5,TGTGCCAGCAGCTGGGGACAGGGCACGATTCAGACAGAGACCCAGTACTTC,CASSWGQGTIQTETQYF
NA,NA,TRBV6-1,TRBJ2-7,TGTGCCAGCAGCCTCGGGACGTACGGGGAGCAGTACTTC,CASSLGTYGEQYF
TRBD1,NA,TRBV5-1,TRBJ1-4,TGCGCCAGCAGCCACGGACAGGGGGCGCATGAAAAACTGTTTTTT,CASSHGQGAHEKLFF
NA,NA,TRBV6-5,TRBJ2-7,TGTGCCACCGGAGTCTTTGACGAGCAGTACTTC,CATGVFDEQYF
NA,NA,TRBV5-6,TRBJ2-3,TGTGCCAGCAGCTTGATTAGCAGGGGCACAGATACGCAGTATTTT,CASSLISRGTDTQYF
TRBD1,NA,TRBV4-1,TRBJ2-7,TGCGCCAGCAGCCGACGACATATGGGGACAGGGGACCACGAGCAGTACTTC,CASSRRHMGTGDHEQYF
TRBD1,few,TRBV7-9,TRBJ1-1,TGTGCCAGCAGCCGTTCCGGGACAGAGAACACTGAAGCTTTCTTT,CASSRSGTENTEAFF
NA,once,TRBV6-5,TRBJ1-4,TGTGCCAGCAGTTACATGGGAACAAATGAAAAACTGTTTTTT,CASSYMGTNEKLFF